This TCR beta chain comes out of a study of T-cell memory formation after mild COVID-19. Study in general: Across donors, TCR clusters were largely donor specific. General study findings and limits: A second wave of clones peaked on day 37, and their SARS-CoV-2 specificity went unconfirmed. Memory sampled before infection contained some responding clones, suggesting cross-reactive memory joined.

A note on this clonotype: Antigen: not known.

The CDR3 has 13 amino acids. Germline CDR1 PRHDT, CDR2 FYEKMQ (reference sequence). The ends were cut back, 4 bases at V and 5 bases at J, with 9 bases in the middle. The authors produced TCR alpha and TCR beta cDNA libraries with sample barcodes and UMIs by 5'RACE using constant-segment primers. A single record per CDR3 protein comes from TCRdb applying MiXCR to the 5' RACE reads. This sample yields some 68,000 distinct CDR3 sequences, of which 16% are seen a single time; about 33% belongs to the top ten. The sequence came from an adult woman who had mild COVID-19 (a few samples of this study predate the infection). Cell type and time point are not known. The chain uses TRBV13 and TRBJ2-1; D remains ambiguous. The sequencing input was PBMCs or a T cell subset sorted from them (not recorded which). The CDR3 here is CASSSPLDNEQFF. As DNA, the CDR3 is TGTGCCAGCAGCTCCCCACTTGACAATGAGCAGTTCTTC. Looking up the rest from reference TRBV13 and TRBJ2-1 gives the full variable domain: AAGVIQSPRHLIKEKRETATLKCYPIPRHDTVYWYQQGPGQDPQFLISFYEKMQSDKGSIPDRFSAQQFSDYHSELNMSSLELGDSALYFCASSSPLDNEQFFGPGTRLTVL.